One and the same sample provided the 26 T cell receptor beta chains below, sequenced in a study of T cells in localized non-small cell lung cancer (dated by TCRdb to about 2020). Library preparation was by the immunoSEQ multiplex PCR assay. This immuneACCESS table, as held by TCRdb, lists in-frame sequences with V and J called but not all clones. Of the missing ones, under half trace to an unresolved V gene in checked studies; the others have no known cause. Recorded for this sample are about 2,000 clones; 20% to 25% of them occurred a single time. Clones ranked in the top ten supply 20% to 25% of the sample. The source material was lung tumor tissue, sampled before any cancer treatment. Source of these receptors: a man aged 35 to 69 with stage I lung adenocarcinoma.

This clone was seen only a few times. V gene TRBV9 combines with J gene TRBJ2-7, with a weak D call TRBD2 (5 bases). The CDR3 sequence is 13 residues long. The germline V and J ends were trimmed by 2 bases and 6 bases, with 12 bases remaining between them. Germline CDR1 and CDR2: SGDLS and YYNGEE. CDR3 amino acids: CASSVNVASEQYF. CDR3 in DNA: TGTGCCAGCAGCGTTAACGTAGCGAGCGAGCAGTACTTC.

V and J are TRBV19 and TRBJ1-2; D is possibly TRBD1 (5 bases). CDR3 length: 13 residues. From germline, CDR1 is LNHDA and CDR2 SQIVND (reference sequence). The V end was cut by 7 bases, the J end by 8 bases, with 17 bases between. The CDR3 loop reads CASTIGGTEGYTF. The CDR3 DNA is TGTGCCAGTACCATCGGGGGGACTGAAGGCTACACCTTC.

Within the sample, this clone is medium-sized. V gene TRBV9 combines with J gene TRBJ1-2; D call uncertain. This CDR3 region has 12 residues. From germline, CDR1 is SGDLS and CDR2 YYNGEE. Trimming cost V 4 bases and J 6 bases, with 10 bases left between them. CDR3 DNA: TGTGCCAGCAGCCGAGGGATAGATGGCTACACCTTC. Amino acids: CASSRGIDGYTF.

This clone has only a few counts. The chain couples TRBV4-1 to TRBJ2-1; D ambiguous. The CDR3 consists of 15 residues. Trimming removed 0 bases from V and 6 bases from J, with 12 bases in between. Germline CDR1 and CDR2: MGHRA and YSYEKL. CDR3 sequence: CASSQDPDRANEQFF. The CDR3 nucleotides read TGCGCCAGCAGCCAAGATCCAGATCGGGCCAATGAGCAGTTCTTC.

In this sample, this clone turned up a few times. The chain uses TRBV10-3 and TRBJ2-2; 7 nucleotides match TRBD2. The germline V gene encodes CDR1 ENHRY and CDR2 SYGVKD. V was clipped by 0 bases and J by 0 bases; unmatched bases: 1. The CDR3 has 16 residues. CDR3 in amino acids: CAISESLAANTGELFF. DNA of the CDR3: TGTGCCATCAGTGAGTCCCTAGCGGCGAACACCGGGGAGCTGTTTTTT.

This clone is medium-sized by share. The rearrangement joins TRBV6-8 to TRBJ2-5; D possibly corresponds to TRBD2 (7 bases). The V and J ends lost 7 bases and 4 bases respectively, with 10 bases between them. The germline gives CDR1 MNHGY, CDR2 SAAAGT. This CDR3 contains 12 residues. CDR3 amino acids: CASTRGAETQYF. In DNA, the CDR3 is TGTGCCAGCACTCGGGGGGCAGAGACCCAGTACTTC.

The chain uses TRBV25-1 and TRBJ2-7; 9 bases are a match to TRBD2. CDR1 is MGHDK and CDR2 is SYGVNS in the germline V gene. The V segment lost 5 bases and the J segment 0 bases; nucleotides outside the gene matches: 2. The length of the CDR3 is 14 residues. In nucleotides, the CDR3 is TGTGCCAGCAGTACTAGCGGGTACTCCTACGAGCAGTACTTC. Translation: CASSTSGYSYEQYF.

V gene TRBV28 combines with J gene TRBJ1-1; a possible D gene is TRBD1 (6 bases). This CDR3 spans 14 amino acids. The germline V and J ends were trimmed by 3 bases and 4 bases, with 12 bases remaining between them. The germline gives CDR1 MDHEN, CDR2 SYDVKM. CDR3 DNA: TGTGCCAGCAGTTTGGGGAACAGGGCCACTGAAGCTTTCTTT. It codes for CASSLGNRATEAFF.

The J gene is TRBJ2-1, the V gene TRBV11-3; weak D call: TRBD2 (5 bases). Germline V gene sequence: CDR1 SGHNT, CDR2 YENEEA. This CDR3 contains 14 residues. V was clipped by 7 bases and J by 9 bases, with 19 bases between them. The CDR3 here is CASNPQGSRGEQFF. The CDR3 DNA sequence: TGTGCCAGCAACCCCCAAGGCTCTCGGGGTGAGCAGTTCTTC.

This clone has at least ten counts. The CDR3 bases are TGTGCCAGCAGCTCGACTAGCGGGAGTGCATCAGATACGCAGTATTTT. Its protein is CASSSTSGSASDTQYF. The genes are TRBV11-3 and TRBJ2-3, with TRBD2 identical over 12 bases. Germline loops: CDR1 SGHNT, CDR2 YENEEA. The CDR3 is 16 residues long. Trimming at V came to 4 bases and at J to 4 bases, leaving 6 bases not matched to a gene.

The genes are TRBV23-1 and TRBJ2-3; perhaps TRBD2 as D (6 bases). TRBV23-1 carries the ORF label, with uncertain function. Trimming pared 8 bases from V and 0 bases from J, leaving 15 bases between. CDR3 length: 15 amino acids. The CDR3 is CASGSRGLSTDTQYF. CDR3 bases: TGCGCCAGCGGCTCCCGGGGGTTGAGCACAGATACGCAGTATTTT.

The CDR3 DNA reads as TGTGCCAGTAGTAAGGGCGTTAGCGGGGGATCAGGAGAGACCCAGTACTTC. Amino acid sequence: CASSKGVSGGSGETQYF. The chain joins TRBV19 to TRBJ2-5, with 9 bases aligning to TRBD2. Trimming at V came to 4 bases and at J to 4 bases, leaving 13 bases not matched to a gene. Per the germline V gene, CDR1 is LNHDA and CDR2 is SQIVND (reference sequence). This CDR3 is 17 amino acids long.

This clone showed up just a few times. This chain connects TRBV11-3 to TRBJ2-7, with a possible D match to TRBD1 (7 bases). From germline, CDR1 is SGHNT and CDR2 YENEEA. Trimming removed 5 bases at V and 2 bases at J, with 13 bases between. There are 14 residues in the CDR3. CDR3: CASSAGQITYEQYF. CDR3 sequence (DNA): TGTGCCAGCAGCGCGGGACAGATCACCTACGAGCAGTACTTC.

The DNA for the CDR3 is TGTGCCAGCAGAAATCGTCGGGGGCAGGAGGCAAACTATGGCTACACCTTC. This gives the protein CASRNRRGQEANYGYTF. The V gene is TRBV6-8, the J gene TRBJ1-2; perhaps TRBD1 as D (6 bases). Germline lookup yields CDR1 MNHGY and CDR2 SAAAGT. The CDR3 length is 17 residues. Trimming removed 6 bases from V and 2 bases from J, with 22 bases in between.

This chain links TRBV25-1 with TRBJ2-7; the match to TRBD1 covers 8 bases. Trimming at V came to 3 bases and at J to 1 base, leaving 5 bases not matched to a gene. Germline V CDR1 and CDR2: MGHDK, SYGVNS. There are 15 residues in the CDR3. The CDR3, as DNA: TGTGCCAGCAGTGATTCACGGACAGGGTCCTACGAGCAGTACTTC. It codes for CASSDSRTGSYEQYF.

The table lists this clone with a few counts. This chain uses TRBV28 with TRBJ2-7; D is ambiguous. The CDR3 has 15 amino acids. V gave up 3 bases and J gave up 0 bases, with 12 bases separating them. In germline, CDR1 is MDHEN, CDR2 SYDVKM. This CDR3 is CASSFRRHDSYEQYF. The CDR3 DNA is TGTGCCAGCAGTTTTCGTAGGCACGACTCCTACGAGCAGTACTTC.

This chain uses TRBV18 with TRBJ2-3; maybe TRBD1 (6 bases). The CDR3 is 16 amino acids. Trimming cost V 0 bases and J 2 bases, with 12 bases left between them. Per the germline V gene, CDR1 is KGHSH and CDR2 is LQKENI. CDR3 sequence reads: CASSPPGAGNTDTQYF. The CDR3 DNA follows: TGTGCCAGCTCACCACCGGGGGCAGGTAACACAGATACGCAGTATTTT.

CDR3 sequence (DNA): TGCAGCGTCGGCGGGACCCTCTCCTACAATGAGCAGTTCTTC. Residues: CSVGGTLSYNEQFF. The J gene is TRBJ2-1, the V gene TRBV29-1, with D possibly being TRBD2 (6 bases). V gave up 6 bases and J gave up 0 bases, with 12 bases separating them. The CDR3 has 14 amino acids. The germline CDR1 and CDR2 sequences are SQVTM and ANQGSEA.

By its share, this clone is medium-sized (0.01 to 0.1%). This sequence joins TRBV6-8 and TRBJ2-1; the D gene is possibly TRBD2 (6 bases). The CDR3 length is 13 residues. V was trimmed by 7 bases and J by 6 bases, leaving 13 bases between them. Germline CDR1 is MNHGY and CDR2 is SAAAGT. CDR3: CASTREYFNEQFF. CDR3 bases: TGTGCCAGCACCCGGGAGTATTTCAATGAGCAGTTCTTC.

By proportion, this clone is medium-sized. The V call is TRBV12-2, the J call TRBJ1-5. TRBV12-2 is assigned pseudogene status. This CDR3 is built from 15 residues. Here the CDR3 DNA reads TGTGCAAGTCGCTTAGGGGGGGATAGCAATCAGCCCCAGCATTTT. Amino acids: CASRLGGDSNQPQHF.

Of note for this clone: The sequence runs out 1 residue before the end of the CDR3; the remainder is reconstructed from the germline J gene. The V gene is TRBV6-1, the J gene TRBJ1-1; 7 bases match TRBD1. J was trimmed by 0 bases and V by 0 bases; bases with no gene match: 7. The CDR3 covers 17 residues. Germline loops: CDR1 MNHNS, CDR2 SASEGT. CDR3 residues: CASSEAGGASMNTEAFF. The covered CDR3 bases are TGTGCCAGCAGTGAAGCAGGGGGCGCCTCCATGAACACTGAAGCTTTC.

The chain is built from TRBV6-7 and TRBJ2-5; D is ambiguous. TRBV6-7 is marked as an open reading frame, function uncertain. This CDR3 has 11 amino acids. The germline V and J ends were trimmed by 10 bases and 5 bases, with 11 bases remaining between them. CDR3 sequence reads: CATQWFETQYF. The DNA of the CDR3 is TGTGCCACCCAGTGGTTTGAGACCCAGTACTTC.

This clone occurred a few times. The chain combines TRBV12-2 with TRBJ2-7; TRBD2 was called by the table and not checked on the DNA. TRBV12-2 is tagged as a pseudogene. CDR3 size: 15 residues. The CDR3 spells CATHFGGEGRYEQYF. DNA of the CDR3: TGTGCCACTCATTTCGGCGGGGAGGGCCGATACGAGCAGTACTTC.

The rearrangement joins TRBV11-3 to TRBJ2-4; possibly TRBD1 for D (5 bases). Trimming took 1 base from V and 6 from J, leaving 13 bases between them. The V gene's germline CDR1 is SGHNT and CDR2 YENEEA. The CDR3 is 15 residues long. CDR3 sequence reads: CASSLGLGVGNIQYF. The CDR3 nucleotides read TGTGCCAGCAGCTTAGGGTTAGGGGTTGGAAACATTCAGTACTTC.

This clone was counted a few times. This rearrangement joins TRBV15 to TRBJ1-4, with D maybe TRBD1 (6 bases). V lost 1 base, J lost 7 bases, and 13 bases lay in between. CDR3 length: 15 residues. The germline V gene encodes CDR1 LNHNV and CDR2 YYDKDF (reference sequence). In DNA, the CDR3 is TGTGCCACCAGCAGAGCCCCAGGGGTGGGTGAAAAACTGTTTTTT. This translates into CATSRAPGVGEKLFF.

This clone was observed a few times. The chain has TRBV6-8 and TRBJ1-1; D may be TRBD1 (5 bases). Germline lookup yields CDR1 MNHGY and CDR2 SAAAGT. The CDR3 is 13 amino acids. V lost 0 bases, J lost 8 bases, and 10 bases lay in between. CDR3 coding DNA: TGTGCCAGCAGTTACTCGATATCAGGGGAAGCTTTCTTT. It codes for CASSYSISGEAFF.